These T cell receptor beta chains were read from a single sample in a study of graft-versus-host responses after intestinal transplantation. The repertoire was sequenced with immunoSEQ multiplex PCR; TCRdb's copy has only in-frame clones and lacks some. The sample yields over 45,000 clones, roughly 90% seen once. Sequences were derived from PBMCs, sampled 26 days after transplant. These receptors came from a human patient who received an intestinal transplant, so some T cells may come from the graft donor. CDR3s include the opening cysteine and the closing phenylalanine or tryptophan. A D gene is named only where the DNA matches it firmly. Not all rows give a size; the values are once, few, many and, for expanded clones, a class.

v_call	clone_size	cdr3_length	d_call	j_call	cdr3_aa	cdr3_nt
TRBV25-1	NA	16	NA	TRBJ1-3	CASSEGSGDAGNTIYF	TGTGCCAGCAGTGAAGGGTCAGGGGACGCTGGAAACACCATATATTTT
TRBV30	NA	15	NA	TRBJ2-3	CAWSVGVVTTDTQYF	TGTGCCTGGAGTGTCGGGGTGGTCACCACAGATACGCAGTATTTT
TRBV27	NA	13	NA	TRBJ1-1	CASSGQGNTEAFF	TGTGCCAGCTCGGGCCAGGGGAACACTGAAGCTTTCTTT
TRBV5-6	NA	16	NA	TRBJ2-3	CASSVTGWGPTDTQYF	TGTGCCAGCAGCGTCACAGGGTGGGGGCCCACAGATACGCAGTATTTT
TRBV6-1	NA	15	NA	TRBJ1-1	CASSENGAPNTEAFF	TGTGCCAGCAGTGAAAATGGGGCTCCAAACACTGAAGCTTTCTTT
TRBV7-9	NA	15	NA	TRBJ2-3	CASSTPGLNTDTQYF	TGTGCCAGCAGCACCCCCGGACTTAACACAGATACGCAGTATTTT
TRBV28	NA	13	NA	TRBJ2-7	CASSFLPGVEQYF	TGTGCCAGCAGTTTCCTCCCGGGGGTCGAGCAGTACTTC
TRBV7-6	NA	18	TRBD2	TRBJ2-3	CASSPATSGGGLTDTQYF	TGTGCCAGCAGCCCCGCAACTAGCGGGGGGGGACTCACAGATACGCAGTATTTT
TRBV4-1	NA	17	TRBD1	TRBJ2-7	CASSPGQAYSISYEQYF	TGCGCCAGCAGCCCCGGACAGGCGTACTCAATATCCTACGAGCAGTACTTC
TRBV6-1	NA	11	NA	TRBJ2-1	CASSLSGAQFF	TGTGCCAGCAGTTTAAGCGGCGCTCAGTTCTTC
TRBV6-6	NA	13	NA	TRBJ2-1	CASRPGLEYEQFF	TGTGCCAGCAGACCGGGACTCGAGTATGAGCAGTTCTTC
TRBV6-6	NA	13	NA	TRBJ1-1	CASRTIGESEAFF	TGTGCCAGCAGGACAATCGGGGAGTCTGAAGCTTTCTTT
TRBV20-1	NA	11	NA	TRBJ2-2	CSAKGPGELFF	TGCAGTGCTAAGGGGCCCGGGGAGCTGTTTTTT
TRBV11-2	NA	16	NA	TRBJ1-2	CASSLAQSDSNDGYTF	TGTGCCAGCAGCTTAGCGCAGTCGGACAGTAACGATGGCTACACCTTC
TRBV29-1	NA	16	TRBD1	TRBJ2-7	CSVEEWGTGEPYEQYF	TGCAGCGTTGAAGAATGGGGGACAGGGGAACCCTACGAGCAGTACTTC
TRBV9	NA	15	NA	TRBJ1-4	CASSVGGRGNEKLFF	TGTGCCAGCAGCGTAGGCGGGCGCGGTAATGAAAAACTGTTTTTT
TRBV27	NA	15	TRBD1	TRBJ2-1	CASSARQGSYNEQFF	TGTGCCAGCAGTGCCAGACAGGGGTCCTACAATGAGCAGTTCTTC
TRBV5-1	NA	16	TRBD1	TRBJ1-2	CASGNGQGASNYGYTF	TGCGCCAGCGGAAATGGACAGGGGGCAAGTAACTATGGCTACACCTTC
TRBV5-6	NA	14	TRBD2	TRBJ2-1	CASSSLAGVDEQFF	TGTGCCAGCAGCTCCCTAGCGGGAGTGGATGAGCAGTTCTTC
TRBV15	NA	15	NA	TRBJ1-5	CATWIGGTGYQPQHF	TGTGCCACCTGGATAGGAGGGACGGGTTATCAGCCCCAGCATTTT
TRBV6-5	NA	15	TRBD1	TRBJ2-5	CASSTDRGSQETQYF	TGTGCCAGCAGCACGGACAGGGGCTCTCAAGAGACCCAGTACTTC
TRBV6-1	once	15	NA	TRBJ2-7	CASRGSDRKGYEQYF	TGTGCCAGTCGAGGATCCGACAGGAAAGGCTACGAGCAGTACTTC
TRBV28	once	14	NA	TRBJ1-4	CASSLGTGAEKLFF	TGTGCCAGCAGTTTAGGGACGGGAGCCGAAAAACTGTTTTTT
TRBV29-1	NA	12	TRBD2	TRBJ2-1	CSVEPAGDEQFF	TGCAGCGTTGAACCAGCGGGGGACGAGCAGTTCTTC
TRBV2	NA	13	TRBD1	TRBJ1-5	CASTTGGDQPQHF	TGTGCCAGCACGACAGGGGGTGATCAGCCCCAGCATTTT
TRBV27	NA	16	NA	TRBJ2-7	CASSFSWQGSSYEQYF	TGTGCCAGCAGTTTCAGCTGGCAGGGGAGCTCCTACGAGCAGTACTTC
TRBV6-5	NA	15	TRBD2	TRBJ2-3	CASSALAGRTDTQYF	TGTGCCAGCAGTGCTTTAGCGGGACGCACAGATACGCAGTATTTT
TRBV5-6	NA	12	NA	TRBJ2-3	CASSHTSDTQYF	TGTGCCAGCAGCCACACATCAGATACGCAGTATTTT
TRBV9	NA	14	NA	TRBJ1-4	CASSPGGGHEKLFF	TGTGCCAGCAGCCCCGGCGGGGGCCATGAAAAACTGTTTTTT
TRBV29-1	NA	13	NA	TRBJ1-1	CSYGTGLDTEAFF	TGCAGCTATGGTACAGGGCTGGACACTGAAGCTTTCTTT
TRBV28	NA	15	NA	TRBJ2-1	CASRGQISSYNEQFF	TGTGCCAGCAGAGGACAGATCAGCTCCTACAATGAGCAGTTCTTC
TRBV2	NA	13	NA	TRBJ2-5	CASSPPTRETQYF	TGTGCCAGCAGTCCCCCCACCCGGGAGACCCAGTACTTC
TRBV27	NA	15	TRBD1	TRBJ1-5	CASSDRGRVNQPQHF	TGTGCCAGCAGCGACAGGGGAAGGGTCAATCAGCCCCAGCATTTT
TRBV30	once	20	TRBD1	TRBJ1-6	CAWRGHQGTGWISDNSPLHF	TGTGCCTGGAGGGGCCACCAGGGGACAGGGTGGATATCGGATAATTCACCCCTCCACTTT
TRBV27	NA	16	TRBD2	TRBJ2-3	CASSPIAGTLTDTQYF	TGTGCCAGCAGTCCGATAGCGGGGACTTTAACAGATACGCAGTATTTT
TRBV6-1	NA	11	NA	TRBJ1-2	CASLWGLGYTF	TGTGCCAGCCTCTGGGGGCTTGGCTACACCTTC
TRBV2	NA	18	TRBD1	TRBJ2-2	CASATPGLGQGSAGELFF	TGTGCCAGCGCAACGCCCGGACTAGGACAGGGGAGCGCCGGGGAGCTGTTTTTT
TRBV7-3	NA	18	NA	TRBJ2-1	CASSLPPPRESLSDEQFF	TGTGCCAGCAGCTTACCCCCGCCCCGCGAGTCCCTGAGCGATGAGCAGTTCTTC
TRBV6-1	NA	17	TRBD1	TRBJ2-2	CASSEGRNRGHTGELFF	TGTGCCAGCAGTGAAGGGAGGAACAGGGGGCACACCGGGGAGCTGTTTTTT
TRBV30	NA	13	NA	TRBJ2-5	CAWSSDSSETQYF	TGTGCCTGGTCTTCGGACTCCTCAGAGACCCAGTACTTC
TRBV29-1	NA	13	TRBD1	TRBJ2-2	CSVDRGGTGELFF	TGCAGCGTAGACAGGGGAGGCACCGGGGAGCTGTTTTTT
TRBV7-8	NA	16	NA	TRBJ2-1	CASSLGWGGGGSEQFF	TGTGCCAGCAGCTTAGGTTGGGGAGGGGGAGGGAGTGAGCAGTTCTTC
TRBV5-1	NA	16	NA	TRBJ2-2	CASSLFEHTNTGELFF	TGCGCCAGCAGCTTGTTTGAACACACGAACACCGGGGAGCTGTTTTTT
TRBV30	NA	14	NA	TRBJ1-3	CALRTAFSGNTIYF	TGTGCCTTACGGACAGCTTTTTCTGGAAACACCATATATTTT
TRBV5-6	NA	14	NA	TRBJ2-7	CASRVAGAGSEQYF	TGTGCCAGCAGGGTGGCGGGGGCAGGGAGCGAGCAGTACTTC
TRBV18	NA	15	NA	TRBJ2-5	CASSLPNRALGTQYF	TGTGCCAGCTCACTACCAAACAGGGCTTTAGGGACCCAGTACTTC
TRBV19	NA	11	NA	TRBJ1-2	CATGKNYGYTF	TGTGCCACGGGAAAGAACTATGGCTACACCTTC
TRBV10-3	NA	15	TRBD1	TRBJ2-5	CAISLTGQGFETQYF	TGTGCCATCAGTCTTACGGGACAGGGGTTTGAGACCCAGTACTTC
TRBV28	few	13	NA	TRBJ1-6	CASSVTGNSPLHF	TGTGCCAGCAGTGTAACGGGGAATTCACCCCTCCACTTT
TRBV7-9	NA	15	NA	TRBJ2-1	CASSLVGSSYNEQFF	TGTGCCAGCAGCTTAGTGGGGAGCTCCTACAATGAGCAGTTCTTC
TRBV6-1	NA	13	NA	TRBJ2-5	CASRFGQRETQYF	TGTGCCAGCAGATTCGGACAGCGAGAGACCCAGTACTTC
TRBV2	NA	16	NA	TRBJ1-4	CASSDHPGLANEKLFF	TGTGCCAGCAGTGATCACCCAGGGCTTGCTAATGAAAAACTGTTTTTT
TRBV5-8	NA	15	TRBD1	TRBJ1-2	CASRFGQGAGYGYTF	TGTGCCAGCAGATTCGGACAGGGGGCAGGCTATGGCTACACCTTC
TRBV13	NA	14	NA	TRBJ1-4	CASSLEGVREKLFF	TGTGCCAGCAGCTTAGAGGGAGTTCGTGAAAAACTGTTTTTT
TRBV19	NA	13	NA	TRBJ2-7	CASGATGVHEQYF	TGTGCCAGTGGGGCCACAGGCGTCCACGAGCAGTACTTC
TRBV30	NA	12	NA	TRBJ1-1	CAWSPGRTEAFF	TGTGCCTGGAGTCCGGGTCGGACTGAAGCTTTCTTT
TRBV6-1	NA	13	NA	TRBJ1-5	CASTVAPLKPQHF	TGTGCCAGCACAGTAGCCCCCTTAAAGCCCCAGCATTTT
TRBV5-4	once	14	TRBD1	TRBJ1-2	CASSFSAGGVGYTF	TGTGCCAGCAGCTTCAGCGCAGGGGGCGTTGGCTACACCTTC
TRBV29-1	NA	16	TRBD2	TRBJ2-3	CSVDGLAGAGTDTQYF	TGCAGCGTTGACGGGCTAGCGGGAGCAGGCACAGATACGCAGTATTTT
TRBV19	NA	13	NA	TRBJ1-2	CASSMFREEGYTF	TGTGCCAGTAGTATGTTCAGGGAAGAAGGCTACACCTTC